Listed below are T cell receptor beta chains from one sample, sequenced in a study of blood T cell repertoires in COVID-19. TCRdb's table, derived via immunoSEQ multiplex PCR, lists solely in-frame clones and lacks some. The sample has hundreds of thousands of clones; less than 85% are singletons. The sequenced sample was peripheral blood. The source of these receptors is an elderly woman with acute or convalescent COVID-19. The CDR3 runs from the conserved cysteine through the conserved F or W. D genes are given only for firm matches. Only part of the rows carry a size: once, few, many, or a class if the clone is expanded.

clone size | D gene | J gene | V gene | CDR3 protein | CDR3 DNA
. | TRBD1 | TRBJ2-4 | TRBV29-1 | CSVEGDSFLAKNIQYF | TGCAGCGTTGAAGGGGACAGTTTCCTAGCCAAAAACATTCAGTACTTC
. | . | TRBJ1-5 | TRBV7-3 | CASSLDSTSQPQHF | TGTGCCAGCAGCTTAGACTCCACCAGTCAGCCCCAGCATTTT
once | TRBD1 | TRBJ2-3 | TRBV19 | CASSMGTDQGTQYF | TGTGCCAGTAGTATGGGGACAGATCAGGGTACGCAGTATTTT
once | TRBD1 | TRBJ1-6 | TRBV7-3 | CASSSTGRNSPLHF | TGTGCCAGCAGCTCGACAGGGCGTAATTCACCCCTCCACTTT
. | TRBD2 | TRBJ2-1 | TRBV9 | CASSVGGGLQNEQFF | TGTGCCAGCAGCGTAGGCGGGGGGCTACAGAATGAGCAGTTCTTC
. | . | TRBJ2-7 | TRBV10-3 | CAISESSAGARDEQYF | TGTGCCATCAGTGAGTCGAGCGCAGGGGCACGAGACGAGCAGTACTTC
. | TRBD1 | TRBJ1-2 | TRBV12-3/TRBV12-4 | CASRATGRDGYTF | TGTGCCAGCAGAGCGACAGGGCGGGATGGCTACACCTTC
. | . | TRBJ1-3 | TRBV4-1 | CASSVLSSSGNTIYF | TGCGCCAGCAGCGTACTCTCTAGCTCTGGAAACACCATATATTTT
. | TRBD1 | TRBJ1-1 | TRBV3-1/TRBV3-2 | CASTHRGTDFF | TGTGCCAGCACCCACAGGGGGACGGATTTCTTT
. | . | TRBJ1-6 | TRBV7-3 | CASSPGPGVGSPLHF | TGTGCCAGCAGCCCCGGTCCGGGGGTAGGTTCACCCCTCCACTTT
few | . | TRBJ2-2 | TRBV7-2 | CASSLVQGHGELFF | TGTGCCAGCAGCTTAGTGCAGGGCCACGGGGAGCTGTTTTTT
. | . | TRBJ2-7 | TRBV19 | CASSIGKGGNEQYF | TGTGCCAGTAGTATAGGAAAAGGGGGTAACGAGCAGTACTTC
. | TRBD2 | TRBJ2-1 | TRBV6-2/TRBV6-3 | CASSTTSGGSYNEQFF | TGTGCCAGCAGCACGACTAGCGGGGGCTCCTACAATGAGCAGTTCTTC
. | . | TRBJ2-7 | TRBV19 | CASSRRPTGIPYEQYF | TGTGCCAGTAGTAGGAGACCCACCGGGATTCCCTACGAGCAGTACTTC
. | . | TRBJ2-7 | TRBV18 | CASSPGGEQYF | TGTGCCAGCTCACCGGGGGGCGAGCAGTACTTC
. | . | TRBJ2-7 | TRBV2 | CASNNQVYEQYF | TGTGCCAGCAACAATCAAGTCTACGAGCAGTACTTC
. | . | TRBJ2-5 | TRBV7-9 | CASSLVRGRGETQYF | TGTGCCAGCAGCTTAGTTCGCGGCCGAGGAGAGACCCAGTACTTC
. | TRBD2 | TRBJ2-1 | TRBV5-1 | CASSLTSGGSEQFF | TGCGCCAGCAGCTTAACTAGCGGGGGTAGCGAGCAGTTCTTC
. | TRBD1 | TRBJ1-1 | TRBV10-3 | CAIRPTGALIVEAFF | TGTGCCATCAGACCGACAGGGGCCCTAATCGTTGAAGCTTTCTTT
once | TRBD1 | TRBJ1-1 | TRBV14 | CASSRLDRVNTEAFF | TGTGCCAGCAGCCGACTTGACAGGGTGAACACTGAAGCTTTCTTT
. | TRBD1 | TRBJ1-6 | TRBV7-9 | CASSLDRDRVHF | TGTGCCAGCAGCTTGGATAGGGACAGGGTCCACTTT
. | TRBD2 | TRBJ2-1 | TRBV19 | CATGLAGGYEQFF | TGTGCCACTGGACTAGCGGGGGGGTATGAGCAGTTCTTC
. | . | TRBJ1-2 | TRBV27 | CASSLGQGFGYTF | TGTGCCAGCAGTTTGGGGCAGGGGTTTGGCTACACCTTC
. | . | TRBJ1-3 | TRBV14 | CASSPSGNTIYF | TGTGCCAGCAGCCCTTCTGGAAACACCATATATTTT
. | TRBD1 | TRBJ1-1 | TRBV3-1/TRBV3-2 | CASSARGTGGALEAFF | TGTGCCAGCAGCGCCCGGGGGACAGGGGGAGCCCTTGAAGCTTTCTTT
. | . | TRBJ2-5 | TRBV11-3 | CASSLYRTFQETQYF | TGTGCCAGCAGCTTATACCGGACTTTCCAAGAGACCCAGTACTTC
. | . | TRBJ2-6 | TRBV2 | CASNELTGHLTGANVLTF | TGTGCCAGCAACGAACTAACAGGGCACCTGACTGGGGCCAACGTCCTGACTTTC
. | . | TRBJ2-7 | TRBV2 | CASSEGATRYEQYF | TGTGCCAGCAGTGAGGGGGCCACCCGCTACGAGCAGTACTTC
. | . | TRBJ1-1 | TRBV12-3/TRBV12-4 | CASSLGKGAEAFF | TGTGCCAGCAGTTTAGGTAAGGGGGCTGAAGCTTTCTTT
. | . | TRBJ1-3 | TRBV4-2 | CASSQERGDSGNTIYF | TGTGCCAGCAGCCAAGAGCGCGGGGACTCTGGAAACACCATATATTTT
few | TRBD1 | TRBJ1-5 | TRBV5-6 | CASSLQGARSNQPQHF | TGTGCCAGCAGCTTACAGGGGGCTCGGAGCAATCAGCCCCAGCATTTT
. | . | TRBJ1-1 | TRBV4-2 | CASSQGITKSGGTEAFF | TGTGCCAGCAGCCAAGGAATTACCAAATCCGGGGGCACTGAAGCTTTCTTT
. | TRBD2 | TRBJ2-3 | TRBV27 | CASSLASGGKADTQYF | TGTGCCAGCAGTTTAGCTAGCGGGGGAAAAGCAGATACGCAGTATTTT
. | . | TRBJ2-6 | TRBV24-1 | CATSGTGTPSNSGANVLTF | TGTGCCACCAGTGGTACCGGGACACCGTCCAACTCTGGGGCCAACGTCCTGACTTTC
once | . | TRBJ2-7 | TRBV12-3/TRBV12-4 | CASSFLDEQYF | TGTGCCAGCAGTTTCCTCGACGAGCAGTACTTC
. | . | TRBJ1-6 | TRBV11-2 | CASSQINSPLHF | TGTGCCAGCAGCCAAATTAATTCACCCCTCCACTTT
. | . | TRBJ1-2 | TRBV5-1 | CASSLATGLGYGYTF | TGCGCCAGCAGCTTGGCAACAGGGCTGGGATATGGCTACACCTTC
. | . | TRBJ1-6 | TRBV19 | CASSIQDSLDNSPLHF | TGTGCCAGTAGTATCCAGGACAGTCTGGATAATTCACCCCTCCACTTT